Included here is one TCR beta chain sequence, with context. Its cognate antigen is unknown. Staff drew around 10 milliliters of peripheral blood from each donor. Isolation per sample recovered at least 6 million PBMCs. This CDR3 has 16 residues. The germline V gene has CDR1 SGHRS and CDR2 YFSETQ. Losses at the gene ends were 0 bases for V and 7 bases for J; bases not matched to a gene: 11. Together with a sample-barcoded 5' primer, a J-beta primer mix was included in a second PCR lasting about 6 to 11 cycles. CDR3-containing paired-end reads numbering at least 2.5 million came from each sample. MiXCR, applied by TCRdb to the 5' RACE reads, yields one record per CDR3 protein. The sample has approximately 2,000,000 distinct CDR3 sequences, 35% to 50% seen once. These data originate in a study of blood T cells in healthy people across ages. Whole-study findings and limits: As age increased, TCR beta diversity per million T cells fell in a roughly linear fashion.

The clonotype originates from a human donor in good health. The chain links TRBV5-1 to TRBJ2-5, with 8 bases lining up with TRBD2. The sequenced material came from blood. In nucleotides, the CDR3 is TGCGCCAGCAGCTTGGTGGGCGGACTAGCCTTGGGGACCCAGTACTTC. Translation gives CASSLVGGLALGTQYF.